This T cell receptor beta chain was sequenced during a study of blood T cell repertoires in COVID-19. Authors' analysis steps: Amplification with reference gene primers provided the estimates of nucleated cell counts. Sequencing used immunoSEQ multiplex PCR; TCRdb keeps in-frame clones, though not all of them. V and J calls and clone size are those listed in that table; D and trimming were worked out from the DNA. The table records fewer than 200,000 clones, more than 70% of them present only once. Sequenced: peripheral blood. The origin of this receptor is a woman in her 70s who had recovered from COVID-19.

The CDR3 DNA follows: TGCGCCAGCACCCCGGGACCCCAGGGGAGGGAGCTGTTTTTT. Protein sequence: CASTPGPQGRELFF. The chain couples TRBV5-1 to TRBJ2-2, with D possibly being TRBD1 (6 bases). This CDR3 has 14 residues. V was clipped by 6 bases and J by 9 bases, with 18 bases between them. Germline CDR1 is SGHRS and CDR2 is YFSETQ.